The clone carrying this T cell receptor (beta chain) has just one count. This sample stems from a study of blood T cell repertoires in COVID-19. Study information: Acute and convalescent COVID-19 samples came from the United States, Italy and Spain. PBMCs, B-cell-depleted T cells, or T cells provided the cDNA or gDNA that made up the material.

The germline CDR1 and CDR2 sequences are MNHNS and SASEGT. The CDR3 extends over 15 amino acids. The ends lost 3 bases at V and 2 bases at J; junction bases unmatched: 3. Per the original methods: Quantification of nucleated cells was approximated via reference gene primer amplification. Measured with immunoSEQ multiplex PCR; TCRdb has only the in-frame clones, and not every one. V, J and clone size were drawn from that table, and D and trimming were deduced from the DNA. The table lists hundreds of thousands of clones, roughly nine tenths of them singletons. This receptor was identified in a woman between 55 and 75 years old who had recovered from COVID-19. Sequenced material: peripheral blood. The genes are TRBV6-1 and TRBJ2-7, with 11 bases matching TRBD1. The DNA for the CDR3 is TGTGCCAGCAGTGAGGGACAGGGGGGACCCTACGAGCAGTACTTC. As protein: CASSEGQGGPYEQYF.